What follows are 21 T cell receptor beta chains derived from one specimen sequenced in a study of type 1 regulatory T cells. Study-level results: Compared with non-Tr1 cells, Tr1 cells showed a narrower TCR repertoire.

TCRdb reanalysed the reads using MiXCR and keeps one entry per CDR3 protein. The top ten hold under 8.5% of the sample, which has some 71,000 distinct CDR3 sequences, around 20% seen once. Their recognized antigens are unknown. Sequenced input: cultured type 1 regulatory T (Tr1) cells, either the whole culture or a sorted fraction (not recorded which). The origin of the receptors is a human donor in good health.

This clonotype was seen more than once but under ten times. The J gene is TRBJ1-6, the V gene TRBV5-1, with 10 nucleotides matching TRBD1. Germline V lookup: CDR1 SGHRS, CDR2 YFSETQ. Unmatched junction bases numbered 5, after V lost 4 bases and J lost 7 bases. This CDR3 spans 15 amino acids. The CDR3 sequence: CASSPEGQGNSPLHF. CDR3 in DNA: TGCGCCAGCAGCCCGGAGGGACAGGGGAATTCACCCCTCCACTTT.

The J gene is TRBJ2-1, the V gene TRBV20-1, with 12 bases matching TRBD2. V lost 5 bases and J lost 4; bases outside the gene matches: 6. CDR3 length: 15 residues. CDR1 and CDR2 (germline): DFQATT, SNEGSKA (reference sequence). The CDR3 DNA reads as TGCAGTGCTCGGCCGACTAGCGGGAGATACAATGAGCAGTTCTTC. Encoded protein: CSARPTSGRYNEQFF.

The table lists this clonotype with a few counts. The J gene is TRBJ2-3, the V gene TRBV4-2; 7 nucleotides agree with TRBD2. The CDR3 consists of 17 residues. V lost 4 bases and J lost 2; bases outside the gene matches: 12. Germline V gene data show CDR1 as LGHNA and CDR2 as YNFKEQ. The CDR3 is CASSLRITSVTTDTQYF. Written as DNA, the CDR3 is TGTGCCAGCAGCCTACGGATTACTAGCGTAACCACAGATACGCAGTATTTT.

CDR3 coding DNA: TGTGCCAGCAGCAAAGCAGGGGTTAATTCACCCCTCCACTTT. It translates to CASSKAGVNSPLHF. V gene TRBV11-2 combines with J gene TRBJ1-6; D is perhaps TRBD1 (6 bases). In germline, CDR1 is SGHAT, CDR2 FQNNGV. This CDR3 has 14 residues. Trimming cost V 5 bases and J 6 bases, with 11 bases left between them.

This chain joins TRBV7-2 and TRBJ2-7; D is uncertain. The CDR3 spans 11 residues. V lost 7 bases and J lost 3, with 7 bases in between. Germline assignment: CDR1 SGHTA and CDR2 FQGNSA. This CDR3 is CASTVNYEQYF. In DNA form, the CDR3 reads TGTGCCAGCACCGTTAACTACGAGCAGTACTTC.

The chain combines TRBV28 with TRBJ2-3; D uncertain. The CDR3 length is 15 residues. Deletions cut 5 bases from V and 2 bases from J, with 14 bases between. In germline, CDR1 is MDHEN, CDR2 SYDVKM. CDR3 DNA: TGTGCCAGCAGTCCCCAGCTAGGGCTCACAGATACGCAGTATTTT. Protein: CASSPQLGLTDTQYF.

This clonotype has ten or more counts. The J gene is TRBJ2-7, the V gene TRBV12-3 or TRBV12-4; 8 nucleotides line up with TRBD2. The V segment lost 3 bases and the J segment 0 bases; nucleotides outside the gene matches: 4. CDR3 length: 15 amino acids. The CDR3 DNA reads TGTGCCAGCAGTTTCTCTAGCGGGCCCTCCTACGAGCAGTACTTC. This translates into CASSFSSGPSYEQYF.

This clonotype was seen more than once but under ten times. The V and J genes are TRBV29-1 and TRBJ1-1; the match to TRBD1 covers 8 bases. Trimming took 6 bases from V and 2 from J; bases not matched to a gene: 11. The CDR3 sequence is 15 residues long. Germline V gene data show CDR1 as SQVTM and CDR2 as ANQGSEA. The CDR3 loop is CSVGGHRGSNTEAFF. The CDR3 DNA sequence: TGCAGCGTGGGGGGTCACAGGGGGTCTAACACTGAAGCTTTCTTT.

The rearrangement joins TRBV7-3 to TRBJ2-2, with 9 nucleotides matching TRBD2. V shed 5 bases, J shed 4 bases, and the junction held 8 bases outside the gene matches. CDR3 length: 16 amino acids. Germline-derived CDR1 and CDR2 are SGHTA and FQGTGA. The CDR3 sequence: CASSAASGMATGELFF. The CDR3 DNA is TGTGCCAGCAGCGCCGCTAGCGGGATGGCCACCGGGGAGCTGTTTTTT.

This clonotype was seen only a few times. The chain carries TRBV20-1 and TRBJ2-5; 7 positions match TRBD2. This CDR3 spans 14 amino acids. The germline V gene has CDR1 DFQATT and CDR2 SNEGSKA (reference sequence). V trimming: 0 bases; J trimming: 7 bases; junction bases outside the gene matches: 8. This CDR3 reads CSARESGGARTQYF. The CDR3 DNA reads as TGCAGTGCTAGAGAGTCGGGAGGTGCAAGGACCCAGTACTTC.

This clonotype has just a few counts. J is TRBJ2-7 and V is TRBV11-1; 9 nucleotides align to TRBD1. J gave up 2 bases and V 3 bases, and 5 bases lay outside the gene matches. This CDR3 comprises 15 residues. Per the germline V gene, CDR1 is SGHAT and CDR2 is FQDESV (reference sequence). For the CDR3, the DNA is TGTGCCAGCAGCTTTCCGGGACAGGGAACCTACGAGCAGTACTTC. This gives the protein CASSFPGQGTYEQYF.

By frequency in the sample, this clonotype is medium-sized. The chain employs TRBV5-1 and TRBJ2-1; either TRBD1 or TRBD2 may fit D (5 bases each). V was clipped by 0 bases and J by 8 bases, with 15 bases between them. This CDR3 has 15 residues. Germline assignment: CDR1 SGHRS and CDR2 YFSETQ. In nucleotides, the CDR3 is TGCGCCAGCAGCTTGGCCCCAGGGACGACGGATGAGCAGTTCTTC. It yields the protein CASSLAPGTTDEQFF.

The chain combines TRBV12-2 with TRBJ2-1; the D call of TRBD2 is as the table states it, not checked on the DNA. TRBV12-2 is reported as a pseudogene. The CDR3 has 17 amino acids. CDR3 in DNA: TGTGCAAGTCGCTCGGTGGAACGGGACTGGATGTACAATGAGCAGTTCTTC. Its protein is CASRSVERDWMYNEQFF.

Note on this clonotype: Sequence at one end of the junction differs from germline and may be a read error. The chain combines TRBV7-6 with TRBJ2-5, with 7 bases fitting TRBD2. CDR3 size: 16 residues. Germline V gene data show CDR1 as SGHVS and CDR2 as FNYEAQ. The CDR3 nucleotides are TGTGCCGGCAGCTTAGTTCTTACTAGCGTGGAAAAGACCCAGTACTTC. It translates to CAGSLVLTSVEKTQYF.

This clonotype occurred a few times. V usage is TRBV20-1 and J usage is TRBJ2-4, with unresolved D. The CDR3 spans 13 residues. Germline CDR1 is DFQATT and CDR2 is SNEGSKA (reference sequence). Trimming cost V 8 bases and J 0 bases, with 11 bases left between them. In DNA, the CDR3 is TGCAGTAGACGCATGCTAGCCAAAAACATTCAGTACTTC. Translation gives CSRRMLAKNIQYF.

There are many counts of this clonotype. The chain links TRBV6-5 to TRBJ2-5; unclear D gene. CDR3 length: 14 amino acids. From germline, CDR1 is MNHEY and CDR2 SVGAGI. Between the trimmed V and J ends, which lost 0 bases and 3 bases, there was a span of 8 bases. CDR3 loop: CASSYSWGKETQYF. CDR3 nucleotide sequence: TGTGCCAGCAGTTACTCCTGGGGAAAAGAGACCCAGTACTTC.

This clonotype occurred a few times. This chain joins TRBV2 and TRBJ1-1, with D uncertain. Germline CDR1 SNHLY, CDR2 FYNNEI. The CDR3 covers 13 residues. V gave up 5 bases and J gave up 5 bases, with 12 bases separating them. CDR3 residues: CASSWGLETEAFF. The CDR3 nucleotides read TGTGCCAGCAGTTGGGGATTGGAAACTGAAGCTTTCTTT.

A remark on this clonotype: Sequence at one end of the junction differs from germline and may be a read error. The gene calls are TRBV7-7 and TRBJ2-3; 8 bases are shared with TRBD2. The CDR3 sequence is 15 residues long. Germline V lookup: CDR1 SSHAT, CDR2 FNYEAQ (reference sequence). CDR3 sequence reads: CASSPGGHPGDTQYF. CDR3 DNA sequence: TGTGCTAGCAGCCCGGGGGGGCACCCAGGGGATACGCAGTATTTT.

Relative to its sample, this clonotype is medium-sized (0.01 to 0.1%). J is TRBJ2-5 and V is TRBV5-6; TRBD2 aligns across 7 bases. V dropped 0 bases and J dropped 7; count of bases not matched to a gene: 6. CDR3 length: 14 residues. Germline lookup yields CDR1 SGHDT and CDR2 YYEEEE. The chain's CDR3 is CASSLGLAEGTQYF. DNA for the CDR3: TGTGCCAGCAGCTTGGGGCTAGCGGAGGGGACCCAGTACTTC.

This clonotype came up many times. The V and J genes are TRBV20-1 and TRBJ2-3, with TRBD2 matching over 8 bases. The J segment lost 3 bases and the V segment lost 0 bases, leaving 5 bases of the junction unmatched. The CDR3 length is 15 residues. From germline, CDR1 is DFQATT and CDR2 SNEGSKA (reference sequence). CDR3 loop: CSARDGGLATDTQYF. Here the CDR3 DNA reads TGCAGTGCTAGAGATGGTGGACTAGCAACAGATACGCAGTATTTT.

The V call is TRBV20-1, the J call TRBJ2-7, with no clear D. The germline gives CDR1 DFQATT, CDR2 SNEGSKA (reference sequence). The germline V and J ends were trimmed by 1 base and 2 bases, with 12 bases remaining between them. This CDR3 spans 14 amino acids. This CDR3 is CSARAPPNPYEQYF. CDR3 nucleotides: TGCAGTGCTAGAGCCCCGCCTAACCCCTACGAGCAGTACTTC.